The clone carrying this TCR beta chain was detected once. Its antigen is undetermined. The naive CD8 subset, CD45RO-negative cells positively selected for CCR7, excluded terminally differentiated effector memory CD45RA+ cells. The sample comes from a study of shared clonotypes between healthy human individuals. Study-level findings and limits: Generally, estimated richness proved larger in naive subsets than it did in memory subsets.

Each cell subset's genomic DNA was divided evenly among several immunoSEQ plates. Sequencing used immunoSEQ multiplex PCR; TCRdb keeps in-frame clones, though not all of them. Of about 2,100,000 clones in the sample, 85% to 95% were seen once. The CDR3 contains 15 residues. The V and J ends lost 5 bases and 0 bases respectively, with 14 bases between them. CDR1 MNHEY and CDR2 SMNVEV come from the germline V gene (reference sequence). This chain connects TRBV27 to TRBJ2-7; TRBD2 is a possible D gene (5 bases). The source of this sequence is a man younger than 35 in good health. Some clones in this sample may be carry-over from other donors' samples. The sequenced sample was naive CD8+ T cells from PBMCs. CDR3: CASSQASRSSYEQYF. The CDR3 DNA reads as TGTGCCAGCAGTCAGGCTAGCCGTAGCTCCTACGAGCAGTACTTC.